The entry below describes one T cell receptor (beta chain). This sample is drawn from a study of blood T cells in healthy people across ages. Researchers report isolating at least 6 million PBMCs per sample. CDR3 length: 13 residues. The V end was cut by 4 bases, the J end by 6 bases, with 14 bases between. Looked up from germline, CDR1 is SQVTM and CDR2 is ANQGSEA. A J-beta primer mix and a sample-barcoded 5' primer were used in a second PCR of about 7 to 11 cycles. The authors tagged each cDNA molecule using a template-switch adaptor with 12 random nucleotides. TCRdb reprocessed the 5' RACE reads via MiXCR and lists one record per CDR3 protein. The table has some 710,000 distinct CDR3 sequences, 20% to 25% seen once; the top ten hold around a fifth.

The chain employs TRBV29-1 and TRBJ2-3, with D tentatively TRBD1 (6 bases). This TCR was recovered from a man between 70 and 80 years old in good health. The source material was blood. The CDR3 sequence is CSVADRSADTQYF. The CDR3 DNA sequence: TGCAGCGTTGCGGACAGATCGGCGGATACGCAGTATTTT.